The 30 T cell receptor beta chains presented below share a single source sample, sequenced in a study of T cells after yellow fever vaccination (dated by TCRdb to between 2019 and 2020). The sample's treatment or condition, from its label and the paper: live attenuated yellow fever vaccine strain. Library preparation employed 5' RACE. TCRdb names Illumina NovaSeq 6000 as the instrument used. The raw public reads went through TCRdb reprocessing: fastp at Q25, MiXCR clone calling, in-frame beta chains kept. Identical CDR3 protein sequences are pooled into one entry, listed with their most common genes and DNA. This sample gives approximately 120,000 distinct CDR3 sequences in total; about 15% of them show up just once. In total, the top ten clones hold roughly 45% of the sample. Sequenced material: CD8+ T cells sorted from PBMCs, taken 5 days after the yellow fever booster vaccination. The receptors originated from a man younger than 35 who received the YFV17D yellow fever vaccine.

V is TRBV7-6 and J is TRBJ2-7, with 8 bases identical to TRBD1. J was trimmed by 7 bases and V by 5 bases; bases with no gene match: 10. The CDR3 consists of 14 residues. CDR1 and CDR2 (germline): SGHVS, FNYEAQ. The CDR3 region is CASSPFTTGEEQYF. The CDR3, as DNA: TGTGCCAGCAGCCCCTTTACGACAGGGGAAGAGCAGTACTTC.

V usage is TRBV7-6 and J usage is TRBJ1-1; unclear D gene. Trimming removed 0 bases at V and 0 bases at J, with 5 bases between. CDR3 length equals 14 residues. Germline V gene sequence: CDR1 SGHVS, CDR2 FNYEAQ. The CDR3 protein is CASSLADVNTEAFF. DNA for the CDR3: TGTGCCAGCAGCTTAGCGGATGTGAACACTGAAGCTTTCTTT.

This clonotype occurred many times. The V call is TRBV29-1, the J call TRBJ2-4, with 8 nucleotides matching TRBD2. The germline V gene encodes CDR1 SQVTM and CDR2 ANQGSEA. This CDR3 spans 17 amino acids. Losses at the gene ends were 1 base for V and 0 bases for J; bases not matched to a gene: 8. The CDR3 DNA follows: TGCAGCGTTGAAGGCCCGGGCGGGGGGCGAGCCAAAAACATTCAGTACTTC. It yields the protein CSVEGPGGGRAKNIQYF.

This clonotype was detected only a few times. The J gene is TRBJ1-5, the V gene TRBV20-1; 9 bases match TRBD1. V shed 6 bases and J 6 bases; nucleotides not matched to a gene: 9. Germline CDR1 and CDR2: DFQATT and SNEGSKA (reference sequence). The CDR3 sequence is 14 residues long. As DNA, the CDR3 is TGCAGTGCGACCGGGACAGGGTTTTCTCAGCCCCAGCATTTT. Amino acids: CSATGTGFSQPQHF.

In its sample, this clonotype was seen a few times. This chain connects TRBV3-1 to TRBJ2-3, with 7 bases lining up with TRBD2. V shed 4 bases, J shed 2 bases, and the junction held 9 bases outside the gene matches. The germline V gene has CDR1 LGHDT and CDR2 YNNKEL (reference sequence). The CDR3 has 16 amino acids. The CDR3 DNA follows: TGTGCCAGCAGCCGGATCGGAGCGGGGATCACAGATACGCAGTATTTT. It encodes CASSRIGAGITDTQYF.

This clonotype came up a few times. V usage is TRBV12-3 or TRBV12-4 and J usage is TRBJ2-6; 7 bases are shared with TRBD1. The length of the CDR3 is 18 residues. The J segment lost 0 bases and the V segment lost 6 bases, leaving 11 bases of the junction unmatched. The CDR3 reads CASRSDRALISGANVLTF. CDR3 nucleotide sequence: TGTGCCAGCAGAAGCGACAGGGCCCTTATCTCTGGGGCCAACGTCCTGACTTTC.

This clonotype was observed a handful of times. This chain joins TRBV11-3 and TRBJ2-5; no reliable D call. Trimming left V 5 bases short and J 7 bases short, with 17 bases between. The CDR3 length is 14 residues. Germline CDR1 and CDR2: SGHNT and YENEEA. CDR3 region: CASSQRDGPGTQYF. The CDR3 DNA reads as TGTGCCAGCAGCCAAAGAGACGGGCCGGGGACCCAGTACTTC.

This clonotype was found a few times. The chain employs TRBV19 and TRBJ1-2, with 7 bases that match TRBD1. J gave up 0 bases and V 6 bases, and 7 bases lay outside the gene matches. The CDR3 contains 15 residues. Per germline, CDR1 LNHDA and CDR2 SQIVND (reference sequence). The CDR3: CASRVGDSPNYGYTF. CDR3 bases: TGTGCCAGTAGGGTGGGGGACAGCCCTAACTATGGCTACACCTTC. The variable domain in full, with the rest retrieved from reference TRBV19 and TRBJ1-2, is DGGITQSPKYLFRKEGQNVTLSCEQNLNHDAMYWYRQDPGQGLRLIYYSQIVNDFQKGDIAEGYSVSREKKESFPLTVTSAQKNPTAFYLCASRVGDSPNYGYTFGSGTRLTVV.

The chain links TRBV9 to TRBJ2-1; 9 bases align to TRBD2. Germline CDR1 SGDLS, CDR2 YYNGEE. The CDR3 has 16 amino acids. V was clipped by 0 bases and J by 7 bases; unmatched bases: 8. CDR3 residues: CASSVAGRGGGNEQFF. CDR3 DNA: TGTGCCAGCAGCGTAGCGGGCCGCGGGGGGGGAAATGAGCAGTTCTTC.

V usage is TRBV5-5 and J usage is TRBJ2-2; D remains ambiguous. CDR1 and CDR2 (germline): SGHKS, YYEKEE (reference sequence). The CDR3 covers 14 residues. V lost 1 base, J lost 3 bases, and 7 bases lay in between. CDR3 protein: CASSLMWDTGELFF. Written as DNA, the CDR3 is TGTGCCAGCAGCTTGATGTGGGACACCGGGGAGCTGTTTTTT.

CDR3 residues: CASTGGLFGANVLTF. As DNA, the CDR3 is TGTGCCAGCACCGGCGGTCTCTTTGGGGCCAACGTCCTGACTTTC. The chain is built from TRBV7-2 and TRBJ2-6; D not resolved. Deletions cut 7 bases from V and 3 bases from J, with 13 bases between. The CDR3 is 15 amino acids. CDR1 is SGHTA, CDR2 FQGNSA, per germline. The full variable domain, with the rest looked up from reference TRBV7-2 and TRBJ2-6, is GAGVSQSPSNKVTEKGKDVELRCDPISGHTALYWYRQSLGQGLEFLIYFQGNSAPDKSGLPSDRFSAERTGGSVSTLTIQRTQQEDSAVYLCASTGGLFGANVLTFGAGSRLTVL.

The V call is TRBV6-2 or TRBV6-3, the J call TRBJ2-7; perhaps TRBD1 as D (6 bases). The CDR3 consists of 13 residues. The V and J ends lost 3 bases and 3 bases respectively, with 9 bases between them. The V gene's germline CDR1 is MNHEY and CDR2 SVGEGT. The CDR3, as DNA: TGTGCCAGCAGTTATAGCAGGGGCTACGAGCAGTACGTC. Translating it yields CASSYSRGYEQYV.

This rearrangement joins TRBV29-1 to TRBJ1-4; TRBD1 might be the D (5 bases). The V end lost 7 bases, the J end lost 8 bases, and 14 bases lay between the germline ends. The CDR3 contains 12 residues. Germline V gene data show CDR1 as SQVTM and CDR2 as ANQGSEA. CDR3: CSANQGLEKLFF. The CDR3 DNA sequence: TGCAGCGCCAATCAGGGCCTCGAAAAACTGTTTTTT.

This clonotype turned up a few times. The V call is TRBV27, the J call TRBJ2-4, with no clear D. V gave up 6 bases and J gave up 8 bases, with 23 bases separating them. This CDR3 has 16 residues. Germline CDR1 MNHEY, CDR2 SMNVEV (reference sequence). The CDR3 sequence: CASSYSLGLKRHIQYF. Written as DNA, the CDR3 is TGTGCCAGCAGCTACTCGCTGGGCCTAAAGAGGCACATTCAGTACTTC.

The chain links TRBV4-1 to TRBJ2-3, with a weak D call TRBD2 (6 bases). CDR1 and CDR2 from the germline V gene are MGHRA and YSYEKL. V lost 7 bases, J lost 0 bases, and 11 bases lay in between. CDR3 length: 14 residues. The CDR3 DNA sequence: TGCGCCAGCAAGAGCGGGCCTAGCACAGATACGCAGTATTTT. It encodes CASKSGPSTDTQYF.

The rearrangement links TRBV4-2 to TRBJ1-2; D call uncertain. This CDR3 spans 14 amino acids. Trimming removed 0 bases from V and 2 bases from J, with 7 bases in between. CDR1 and CDR2 from the germline V gene are LGHNA and YNFKEQ. The CDR3 DNA reads as TGTGCCAGCAGCCAAGAAGTAGGGAACTATGGCTACACCTTC. Amino acids: CASSQEVGNYGYTF.

The DNA of the CDR3 is TGCAGCCCATCCCGGGACTGGTACATGAACACTGAAGCTTTCTTT. It yields the protein CSPSRDWYMNTEAFF. The chain uses TRBV29-1 and TRBJ1-1; the D gene is possibly TRBD1 (5 bases). CDR1 and CDR2 from the germline V gene are SQVTM and ANQGSEA. The CDR3 totals 15 residues. With 8 bases removed from V and 0 bases from J, the gap between germline ends came to 19 bases.

The chain carries TRBV28 and TRBJ1-1, with D maybe TRBD1 (6 bases). This CDR3 contains 14 residues. Germline lookup yields CDR1 MDHEN and CDR2 SYDVKM. Trimming removed 4 bases at V and 4 bases at J, with 13 bases between. The CDR3 DNA sequence: TGTGCCAGCAGTTCCAGGAAGGGGGGCACTGAAGCTTTCTTT. This codes for CASSSRKGGTEAFF.

DNA for the CDR3: TGCAGTGCTAGGAGTCCCCGACTGCTCAGCTCCTACAATGAGCAGTTCTTC. Its translation is CSARSPRLLSSYNEQFF. The chain couples TRBV20-1 to TRBJ2-1; D gene unclear. V was cut by 3 bases and J by 0 bases, with 18 bases left in between. Germline V CDR1 and CDR2: DFQATT, SNEGSKA (reference sequence). The CDR3 loop spans 17 amino acids.

The table lists this clonotype with a few counts. V is TRBV4-3 and J is TRBJ2-7; 7 nucleotides line up with TRBD2. Germline trimming cut 2 bases from V and 7 bases from J; bases unmatched to any gene: 2. This CDR3 contains 12 residues. Germline CDR1 and CDR2: LGHNA and YSLEER. This CDR3 reads CASSQNGREQYF. Written as DNA, the CDR3 is TGCGCCAGCAGCCAAAACGGGAGGGAGCAGTACTTC.

This clonotype was recorded at least ten times. The chain carries TRBV12-3 or TRBV12-4 and TRBJ2-3, with D perhaps TRBD2 (6 bases). V was cut by 1 base and J by 2 bases, with 13 bases left in between. The CDR3 contains 16 residues. CDR3 region: CASSLVLSGTTDTQYF. The CDR3 DNA sequence: TGTGCCAGCAGTTTAGTCCTTAGCGGTACCACAGATACGCAGTATTTT.

This clonotype was seen only a few times. The chain has TRBV6-6 and TRBJ2-3; the D is unclear. The germline CDR1 and CDR2 sequences are MNHNY and SVGAGI (reference sequence). The CDR3 has 13 amino acids. V dropped 6 bases and J dropped 5 bases, with 12 bases sitting between them. The CDR3 nucleotides read TGTGCCAGCAGCCCCTCGTTACTAGATACGCAGTATTTT. This codes for CASSPSLLDTQYF.

The chain couples TRBV29-1 to TRBJ2-7; 11 bases are shared with TRBD1. Germline CDR1 is SQVTM and CDR2 is ANQGSEA. V was pared by 3 bases and J by 6 bases, with 7 bases of the junction left unmatched. CDR3 length: 14 residues. The CDR3 sequence: CSVDTGQGVREQYF. The CDR3 DNA reads TGCAGCGTTGATACGGGACAGGGGGTTCGCGAGCAGTACTTC.

This clonotype was detected a few times. The chain carries TRBV20-1 and TRBJ2-1; 9 positions agree with TRBD2. The CDR3 runs to 14 residues. Germline assignment: CDR1 DFQATT and CDR2 SNEGSKA (reference sequence). J was trimmed by 9 bases and V by 3 bases; bases with no gene match: 9. CDR3 bases: TGCAGTGCTAGTGTATTAGCGGGGGTCCGTGAGCAGTTCTTC. This codes for CSASVLAGVREQFF.

This clonotype was counted between two and nine times. This chain links TRBV4-1 with TRBJ2-2, with D uncertain. V lost 2 bases to trimming and J lost 4 bases, with 14 bases between them. CDR3 length equals 16 residues. Germline V gene lookup returns CDR1 MGHRA and CDR2 YSYEKL. The CDR3 protein is CASSQTPGGFTGELFF. The CDR3 DNA is TGCGCCAGCAGCCAAACACCGGGCGGATTCACCGGGGAGCTGTTTTTT.

In its sample, this clonotype was seen a few times. The chain combines TRBV2 with TRBJ1-4, with unresolved D. This CDR3 has 12 amino acids. Trimming took off 4 bases at V and 3 bases at J, with 3 bases between the two ends. Germline values: CDR1 SNHLY, CDR2 FYNNEI. CDR3: CASSGANEKLFF. The DNA for the CDR3 is TGTGCCAGCAGTGGTGCTAATGAAAAACTGTTTTTT.

This clonotype appeared a few times. This chain connects TRBV4-1 to TRBJ1-4; 8 bases are a match to TRBD1. With 3 bases clipped from V and 6 bases from J, the junction kept 6 bases outside the gene matches. CDR1 is MGHRA, CDR2 YSYEKL, per germline. CDR3 length: 15 residues. The CDR3 region has the DNA TGCGCCAGCAGCCAGGAGGACAGGGAATATGAAAAACTGTTTTTT. Its translation is CASSQEDREYEKLFF.

This clonotype has only a few counts. The rearrangement uses TRBV12-3 or TRBV12-4 and TRBJ2-5, with 7 bases that match TRBD1. V dropped 6 bases and J dropped 1; count of bases not matched to a gene: 5. The CDR3 totals 14 residues. CDR3 residues: CASRGRQGQETQYF. The CDR3 DNA reads TGTGCCAGCAGGGGACGACAGGGCCAAGAGACCCAGTACTTC.

This clonotype was observed a few times. The V call is TRBV6-5, the J call TRBJ1-5; D gene unclear. V dropped 0 bases and J dropped 3 bases, with 9 bases sitting between them. The CDR3 has 15 amino acids. The germline V gene has CDR1 MNHEY and CDR2 SVGAGI. The CDR3 nucleotides are TGTGCCAGCAGTTACTCCGGGAGCCCCAATCAGCCCCAGCATTTT. This codes for CASSYSGSPNQPQHF.

This clonotype was counted many times. The V and J genes are TRBV5-1 and TRBJ2-3; D is uncertain. Germline V lookup: CDR1 SGHRS, CDR2 YFSETQ. The CDR3 runs to 15 residues. V dropped 0 bases and J dropped 5 bases, with 13 bases sitting between them. The CDR3: CASSLVVAWEDTQYF. As DNA, the CDR3 is TGCGCCAGCAGCTTGGTAGTCGCATGGGAAGATACGCAGTATTTT.